These 22 T cell receptor beta chains were sequenced from one sample in a study of shared clonotypes between healthy human individuals. The naive CD8 population came from CD45RO-negative cells selected for CCR7, without terminally differentiated effector memory CD45RA+ cells. Repertoires were generated with immunoSEQ multiplex PCR, while TCRdb's copy carries only in-frame clones and drops some. The sample yields roughly 2,000,000 clones, over 85% seen once. Sequences were obtained from naive CD8+ T cells from PBMCs. These receptors originate from a man between 18 and 35 years old in good health. Some clones in this sample may be carry-over from other donors' samples.

The chain carries TRBV13 and TRBJ2-5; 12 bases fit TRBD2. The germline V gene has CDR1 PRHDT and CDR2 FYEKMQ (reference sequence). V lost 4 bases and J lost 2; bases outside the gene matches: 5. The CDR3 length is 16 residues. The CDR3 loop reads CASSSWTSGIQETQYF. Written as DNA, the CDR3 is TGTGCCAGCAGCTCCTGGACTAGCGGGATACAAGAGACCCAGTACTTC.

This clone was counted a single time. The V call is TRBV28, the J call TRBJ2-7; D ambiguous. The CDR3 runs 13 residues. Trimming left V 6 bases short and J 3 bases short, with 12 bases between. Per the germline V gene, CDR1 is MDHEN and CDR2 is SYDVKM. CDR3 sequence: CASSPDLIYEQYF. The CDR3 region has the DNA TGTGCCAGCAGCCCCGACCTAATCTACGAGCAGTACTTC.

The chain employs TRBV7-3 and TRBJ1-1; TRBD1 agrees at 7 bases. CDR1 is SGHTA, CDR2 FQGTGA, per germline. V dropped 5 bases and J dropped 1; count of bases not matched to a gene: 7. This CDR3 spans 15 amino acids. CDR3 bases: TGTGCCAGCAGCCCCCTCGAGGGGGCGAACACTGAAGCTTTCTTT. It yields the protein CASSPLEGANTEAFF. The full variable domain, rest sourced from reference TRBV7-3 and TRBJ1-1, is GAGVSQTPSNKVTEKGKYVELRCDPISGHTALYWYRQSLGQGPEFLIYFQGTGAADDSGLPNDRFFAVRPEGSVSTLKIQRTERGDSAVYLCASSPLEGANTEAFFGQGTRLTVV.

The J gene is TRBJ2-3, the V gene TRBV5-1; 13 bases are a match to TRBD2. Germline V gives CDR1 SGHRS, CDR2 YFSETQ. V trimming: 4 bases; J trimming: 3 bases; junction bases outside the gene matches: 8. The CDR3 is 17 amino acids. In DNA form, the CDR3 reads TGCGCCAGCAGCCCAGGACTAGCGGGAGTTTTAACAGATACGCAGTATTTT. It yields the protein CASSPGLAGVLTDTQYF.

There are a few counts of this clone. Other DNA sequences of this sample code for an identical CDR3. The chain couples TRBV27 to TRBJ2-7; D not resolved. Deletions cut 3 bases from V and 2 bases from J, with 8 bases between. Germline lookup yields CDR1 MNHEY and CDR2 SMNVEV (reference sequence). CDR3 length equals 13 residues. The DNA for the CDR3 is TGTGCCAGCAGTTTCGGGCTGACCTACGAGCAGTACTTC. Protein sequence: CASSFGLTYEQYF.

The V gene is TRBV27, the J gene TRBJ1-2; D uncertain. Per germline, CDR1 MNHEY and CDR2 SMNVEV (reference sequence). The CDR3 extends over 16 amino acids. V lost 5 bases and J 2 bases, leaving 18 bases between the germline ends. The CDR3: CASSGEWSMENYGYTF. The CDR3 DNA is TGTGCCAGCAGTGGCGAGTGGAGTATGGAAAACTATGGCTACACCTTC.

The rearrangement joins TRBV5-4 to TRBJ2-3, with 12 positions matching TRBD2. Germline V CDR1 and CDR2: SGHNT, YYREEE (reference sequence). The J segment lost 5 bases and the V segment lost 4 bases, leaving 5 bases of the junction unmatched. This CDR3 spans 15 amino acids. CDR3 residues: CASSPGLAGRDTQYF. CDR3 bases: TGTGCCAGCAGCCCTGGACTAGCGGGAAGAGATACGCAGTATTTT.

The chain employs TRBV5-6 and TRBJ2-7, with a possible D match to TRBD1 (5 bases). In germline, CDR1 is SGHDT, CDR2 YYEEEE. There are 15 residues in the CDR3. V lost 2 bases and J lost 5, with 17 bases in between. CDR3 amino acids: CASSFGSNRYHEQYF. The CDR3 coding sequence is TGTGCCAGCAGCTTTGGGTCCAACAGGTATCACGAGCAGTACTTC. Full variable domain (rest looked up from reference TRBV5-6 and TRBJ2-7): DAGVTQSPTHLIKTRGQQVTLRCSPKSGHDTVSWYQQALGQGPQFIFQYYEEEERQRGNFPDRFSGHQFPNYSSELNVNALLLGDSALYLCASSFGSNRYHEQYFGPGTRLTVT.

The rearrangement uses TRBV6-5 and TRBJ1-4; D ambiguous. This CDR3 comprises 12 residues. With 6 bases removed from V and 7 bases from J, the gap between germline ends came to 9 bases. Per germline, CDR1 MNHEY and CDR2 SVGAGI. The CDR3 coding sequence is TGTGCCAGCAGCATATCAGGTGAAAAACTGTTTTTT. It yields the protein CASSISGEKLFF.

The chain couples TRBV5-5 to TRBJ1-3, with D possibly matching TRBD1 (5 bases). Trimming took 0 bases from V and 8 from J, leaving 12 bases between them. Looked up from germline, CDR1 is SGHKS and CDR2 is YYEKEE (reference sequence). The CDR3 length is 14 residues. The CDR3 bases are TGTGCCAGCAGCTTGGCCGGCGGGACGCACACCATATATTTT. As protein: CASSLAGGTHTIYF. Combining the CDR3 with reference TRBV5-5 and TRBJ1-3 gives the whole variable domain DAGVTQSPTHLIKTRGQQVTLRCSPISGHKSVSWYQQVLGQGPQFIFQYYEKEERGRGNFPDRFSARQFPNYSSELNVNALLLGDSALYLCASSLAGGTHTIYFGEGSWLTVV.

With regard to this clone: The same CDR3 is also encoded by other DNA sequences in this sample. The chain has TRBV9 and TRBJ2-1; the D gene could be TRBD1 or TRBD2 (5 bases each). Germline V gene lookup returns CDR1 SGDLS and CDR2 YYNGEE. The CDR3 spans 14 residues. V was clipped by 4 bases and J by 5 bases, with 13 bases between them. The CDR3, as DNA: TGTGCCAGCAGCCCTCGGGACCGTCACAATGAGCAGTTCTTC. This codes for CASSPRDRHNEQFF.

The rearrangement links TRBV27 to TRBJ2-2; TRBD1 agrees at 8 bases. Per the germline V gene, CDR1 is MNHEY and CDR2 is SMNVEV (reference sequence). This CDR3 is built from 15 residues. J lost 4 bases, V lost 4 bases, and 5 bases had no gene match. CDR3 sequence: CASSSRTGSTGELFF. CDR3 nucleotides: TGTGCCAGCAGTTCCCGGACAGGGAGCACCGGGGAGCTGTTTTTT.

The chain combines TRBV11-2 with TRBJ1-1; 11 positions match TRBD1. The CDR3 extends over 15 amino acids. Germline loops: CDR1 SGHAT, CDR2 FQNNGV. Trimming at V came to 1 base and at J to 6 bases, leaving 4 bases not matched to a gene. The CDR3 loop is CASSLARTGGSEAFF. CDR3 nucleotides: TGTGCCAGCAGCTTAGCTAGGACAGGGGGCTCTGAAGCTTTCTTT.

The chain employs TRBV27 and TRBJ2-7; 9 nucleotides agree with TRBD1. This CDR3 comprises 16 residues. Trimming removed 1 base from V and 2 bases from J; junction bases left unmatched: 6. Germline V lookup: CDR1 MNHEY, CDR2 SMNVEV (reference sequence). As DNA, the CDR3 is TGTGCCAGCAGTTTATGGGCCGGGACAGGGCCCTACGAGCAGTACTTC. This codes for CASSLWAGTGPYEQYF.

The rearrangement joins TRBV6-1 to TRBJ2-7; TRBD2 matches at 8 bases. Germline lookup yields CDR1 MNHNS and CDR2 SASEGT. CDR3 length equals 18 residues. V dropped 3 bases and J dropped 6; count of bases not matched to a gene: 19. This chain's CDR3 is CASSDGGGVRAGVGEQYF. For the CDR3, the DNA is TGTGCCAGCAGTGACGGAGGCGGGGTGCGAGCGGGAGTGGGCGAGCAGTACTTC.

The chain couples TRBV5-4 to TRBJ2-2; D may correspond to TRBD1 or TRBD2 (6 bases each). In germline, CDR1 is SGHNT, CDR2 YYREEE (reference sequence). V shed 3 bases and J shed 4 bases, with 13 bases lying between them. The CDR3 has 15 amino acids. Written as DNA, the CDR3 is TGTGCCAGCAGCTGGGGGGACACCTCCACCGGGGAGCTGTTTTTT. Protein sequence: CASSWGDTSTGELFF.

V is TRBV10-3 and J is TRBJ2-7; D may be TRBD2 (6 bases). Trimming removed 2 bases from V and 4 bases from J, with 12 bases in between. CDR1 and CDR2 (germline): ENHRY, SYGVKD. The CDR3 is made up of 14 amino acids. In nucleotides, the CDR3 is TGTGCCATCAGTGAGGTGGGGGGTGAATACGAGCAGTACTTC. Amino acid sequence: CAISEVGGEYEQYF.

The CDR3 spells CASSETTGVIDPEAFF. The CDR3 nucleotides read TGCGCCAGCAGTGAGACGACAGGGGTTATTGACCCTGAAGCTTTCTTT. The chain uses TRBV10-2 and TRBJ1-1; 8 bases match TRBD1. With V trimmed by 2 bases and J by 6 bases, 11 bases remained unmatched. CDR1 WSHSY and CDR2 SAAADI come from the germline V gene. This CDR3 region has 16 residues.

The chain recombines TRBV4-3 with TRBJ1-1; D not resolved. V was trimmed by 0 bases and J by 6 bases, leaving 17 bases between them. The CDR3 length is 16 residues. Germline V CDR1 and CDR2: LGHNA, YSLEER. The CDR3 sequence: CASSQDRGGSLAEAFF. As DNA, the CDR3 is TGCGCCAGCAGCCAAGATAGAGGCGGGTCTCTGGCTGAAGCTTTCTTT.

This sequence joins TRBV5-1 and TRBJ1-1; D is perhaps TRBD1 (5 bases). V was shortened by 4 bases and J by 6 bases, with 10 bases between the two germline ends. The CDR3 is 12 residues long. Germline V CDR1 and CDR2: SGHRS, YFSETQ. The CDR3 nucleotides are TGCGCCAGCAGCGGGTGGGGCTCTGAAGCTTTCTTT. As protein: CASSGWGSEAFF.

The chain uses TRBV29-1 and TRBJ2-7; 11 bases agree with TRBD1. The CDR3 has 17 amino acids. After removal of 8 bases from V and 3 bases from J, the junction contained 18 bases not matched to a gene. Germline V gives CDR1 SQVTM, CDR2 ANQGSEA. The CDR3 region has the DNA TGCAGCTATCTGGGACAGGGGGAAGGCATGATGATCTACGAGCAGTACTTC. The encoded protein is CSYLGQGEGMMIYEQYF.

The rearrangement joins TRBV29-1 to TRBJ2-5; D not resolved. This CDR3 contains 14 residues. CDR1 and CDR2 (germline): SQVTM, ANQGSEA. V lost 1 base and J 4 bases, leaving 13 bases between the germline ends. CDR3: CSVEVQVVRETQYF. CDR3 sequence (DNA): TGCAGCGTTGAAGTTCAGGTTGTACGAGAGACCCAGTACTTC.